A selection of T cell receptor beta chains follows, all from one sample in a study of beta chain features in type 1 diabetes. Measured with immunoSEQ multiplex PCR; TCRdb has only the in-frame clones, and not every one. The sample yields hundreds of thousands of clones, roughly 13% seen once. Sequencing used naive CD4+ T cells from blood. The receptors were gathered from a man aged 18 to 35 with type 1 diabetes. Both conserved end residues are part of each CDR3. Each record gives: clone size, V gene, J gene, D gene, CDR3 DNA, CDR3 protein. D genes are given only for firm matches. A row's size may be missing; if present it is once, few, many or a size class.

>NA|TRBV19|TRBJ2-1|NA
TGTGCCAGTACTAACGGGTATTACAATGAGCAGTTCTTC
CASTNGYYNEQFF
>few|TRBV6-6|TRBJ2-1|NA
TGTGCCAGCAGCCACGTAGGGGGTGAGCAGTTCTTC
CASSHVGGEQFF
>NA|TRBV5-5|TRBJ2-7|NA
TGTGCCAGCAGCTTGGGCAGTACCTCCTACGAGCAGTACTTC
CASSLGSTSYEQYF
>NA|TRBV9|TRBJ2-7|TRBD1
TGTGCCAGCAGCTCATACAGGGGACCCTACGAGCAGTACTTC
CASSSYRGPYEQYF
>NA|TRBV29-1|TRBJ1-6|NA
TGCAGCGTTGGACAGGAGAGACATTCACCCCTCCACTTT
CSVGQERHSPLHF
>NA|TRBV19|TRBJ1-3|NA
TGTGCCAGTAGTGGTCACCTAAGCTCTGGAAACACCATATATTTT
CASSGHLSSGNTIYF
>few|TRBV7-2|TRBJ2-1|NA
TGTGCCAGCAGCTTAGTTGGGCCATACAATGAGCAGTTCTTC
CASSLVGPYNEQFF
>few|TRBV20-1|TRBJ2-2|NA
TGCAGTGCTAGAGGCCCCCGGGAGCTGTTTTTT
CSARGPRELFF
>NA|TRBV5-1|TRBJ1-1|NA
TGCGCCAGCCAGGAGGAAAACACTGAAGCTTTCTTT
CASQEENTEAFF
>few|TRBV5-4|TRBJ1-1|NA
TGTGCCAGCAGCAGGGGCCCGAACTTTGTGACTGAAGCTTTCTTT
CASSRGPNFVTEAFF
>NA|TRBV4-1|TRBJ1-1|NA
TGCGCCAGCAGCCAAGGAGGCAGGGCCCAGCTTGAAGCTTTCTTT
CASSQGGRAQLEAFF
>few|TRBV11-1|TRBJ2-1|TRBD2
TGTGCCAGCAGCACCACCGGGACTAGAGACAATGAGCAGTTCTTC
CASSTTGTRDNEQFF
>NA|TRBV30|TRBJ2-2|NA
TGTGCCGGGCGCACCGGGGAGCTGTTTTTT
CAGRTGELFF
>NA|TRBV5-1|TRBJ2-3|TRBD1
TGCGCCAGCAGCTTTTACGGGACAGATACGATGGATACGCAGTATTTT
CASSFYGTDTMDTQYF
>NA|TRBV2|TRBJ2-3|NA
TGTGCCAGCAGTGAAGGCCGAGACACCTTTCGAACAGATACGCAGTATTTT
CASSEGRDTFRTDTQYF
>NA|TRBV5-1|TRBJ2-3|TRBD2
TGCGCCAGCAGCCCCGATAGCGGGGGGGCGGCAGATACGCAGTATTTT
CASSPDSGGAADTQYF
>NA|TRBV5-4|TRBJ2-1|NA
TGTGCCAGCAGGTCTCACACTATCTCTTACAATGAGCAGTTCTTC
CASRSHTISYNEQFF
>few|TRBV2|TRBJ1-1|NA
TGTGCCAGCAGTGAACTGCGGCAGGGCGAAGCTTTCTTT
CASSELRQGEAFF
>NA|TRBV5-1|TRBJ1-6|NA
TGCGCCAGCAGCTTGGAAGGACCCCTCCACTTT
CASSLEGPLHF
>NA|TRBV29-1|TRBJ1-3|NA
TGCAGCGCCCACAACCCAGGAAACACCATATATTTT
CSAHNPGNTIYF
>NA|TRBV7-8|TRBJ1-1|NA
TGTGCCAGCAGCCCCAGGGAGGGCGTGAACACTGAAGCTTTCTTT
CASSPREGVNTEAFF
>few|TRBV7-2|TRBJ1-1|NA
TGTGCCAGCAGCTTAGTAGGCGGTCCGTGGGGCACTGAAGCTTTCTTT
CASSLVGGPWGTEAFF
>few|TRBV7-9|TRBJ2-3|NA
TGTGCCAGCAGCTTGGAAGGGGCGTTCAAGGATACGCAGTATTTT
CASSLEGAFKDTQYF
>few|TRBV10-3|TRBJ1-2|NA
TGTGCCATCAGTGAACGGGGGGATGGCTACACCTTC
CAISERGDGYTF
>few|TRBV6-5|TRBJ2-7|TRBD1
TGTGCCAGCAGTGCAACCGGGACAGGGGGCGAGCAGTACTTC
CASSATGTGGEQYF
>NA|TRBV7-2|TRBJ2-7|NA
TGTGCCAGCAGCTCCGCTTTAGAATCCTACGAGCAGTACTTC
CASSSALESYEQYF
>NA|TRBV19|TRBJ2-7|NA
TGTGCCAGTAAGCCCGTACCGACCTCCTACGAGCAGTACTTC
CASKPVPTSYEQYF
>few|TRBV10-3|TRBJ1-1|NA
TGTGCCATCAGTGGATTCAGCACTGAAGCTTTCTTT
CAISGFSTEAFF
>few|TRBV13|TRBJ1-5|NA
TGTGCCAGCAGCTTAGGCGGGCCCCAGCATTTT
CASSLGGPQHF
>once|TRBV5-1|TRBJ2-4|NA
TGCGCCAGCAGCCCCCTCCCCACACCGGAAAACATTCAGTACTTC
CASSPLPTPENIQYF
>NA|TRBV29-1|TRBJ2-2|TRBD1
TGCAGCCAGGGACAGGGAGGGAGAAACGGGGAGCTGTTTTTT
CSQGQGGRNGELFF
>NA|TRBV11-2|TRBJ2-3|NA
TGTGCCAGCAGATCGGATCTATGGGATACGCAGTATTTT
CASRSDLWDTQYF
>few|TRBV30|TRBJ1-1|NA
TGTGCCTGGACCCGGGATATGAACACTGAAGCTTTCTTT
CAWTRDMNTEAFF
>NA|TRBV30|TRBJ1-5|NA
TGTGCCTGGGGGGGACGGAGCAATCAGCCCCAGCATTTT
CAWGGRSNQPQHF
>few|TRBV13|TRBJ2-2|TRBD2
TGTGCCAGCAGCTTAGGGACTAGCGGGAGGAACACCGGGGAGCTGTTTTTT
CASSLGTSGRNTGELFF
>few|TRBV10-3|TRBJ1-1|TRBD1
TGTGCCATCAGTGAGGTTATGGGACAGTACAACACTGAAGCTTTCTTT
CAISEVMGQYNTEAFF
>NA|TRBV6-5|TRBJ1-2|NA
TGTGCCAGCACCGAACATCCCGAGGGGTATGGCTACACCTTC
CASTEHPEGYGYTF
>few|TRBV2|TRBJ2-4|TRBD2
TGTGCCAGCACTGCGGGGGGGTTGAACATTCAGTACTTC
CASTAGGLNIQYF
>NA|TRBV5-6|TRBJ2-7|TRBD1
TGTGCCAGCAGCCGGGACAGGGAGTCCTACGAGCAGTACTTC
CASSRDRESYEQYF
>few|TRBV6-1|TRBJ2-5|NA
TGTGCCAGCACCCCAGAAGAGACCCAGTACTTC
CASTPEETQYF
>NA|TRBV6-5|TRBJ2-3|NA
TGTGCCAGCAGTTACGATGTGCCCACAGATACGCAGTATTTT
CASSYDVPTDTQYF
>few|TRBV5-1|TRBJ2-3|NA
TGCGCCAGCAGCTCCAGTTCCGCCCCGGGGGATACGCAGTATTTT
CASSSSSAPGDTQYF
>NA|TRBV19|TRBJ2-1|TRBD1
TGTGCCAGTAGTAGGACAGGGGGCCCCCCTAGTGAGCAGTTCTTC
CASSRTGGPPSEQFF
>NA|TRBV6-1|TRBJ1-2|NA
TGTGCCAGCAGTGAAGTCACATTCTATGGCTACACCTTC
CASSEVTFYGYTF
>NA|TRBV30|TRBJ1-1|NA
TGTGCCTGGAGCGGCCTTCCCGTTGCTGAAGCTTTCTTT
CAWSGLPVAEAFF
>few|TRBV6-5|TRBJ2-5|NA
TGTGCCAGCAGCCGCACGGTTCAAGAGACCCAGTACTTC
CASSRTVQETQYF
>NA|TRBV18|TRBJ2-3|NA
TGTGCCAGCTCACCATATTTGGGCTCGGGAGGCACAGATACGCAGTATTTT
CASSPYLGSGGTDTQYF
>few|TRBV25-1|TRBJ1-5|NA
TGTGCCAGCAGTGACCAGGGTAGTCAGCCCCAGCATTTT
CASSDQGSQPQHF
>few|TRBV30|TRBJ2-7|NA
TGTGCCTGGAGTCCACAGGGCGGCGAGCAGTACTTC
CAWSPQGGEQYF
>few|TRBV7-9|TRBJ1-1|NA
TGTGCCAGCAGCTCCCTTTTGAGAGGGGAGCGCACTGAAGCTTTCTTT
CASSSLLRGERTEAFF
>few|TRBV28|TRBJ1-3|NA
TGTGCCAGCAGTTTATTGTCTGGGATTGGAAACACCATATATTTT
CASSLLSGIGNTIYF
>few|TRBV7-6|TRBJ2-2|NA
TGTGCCAGCAGCTTAGCGGAGGGGGCAGGGGAGCTGTTTTTT
CASSLAEGAGELFF
>NA|TRBV14|TRBJ2-7|TRBD1
TGTGCCAGCAGTGACAGGGGGCGCGCCTACGAGCAGTACTTC
CASSDRGRAYEQYF
>NA|TRBV5-4|TRBJ1-2|NA
TGTGCCAGCAGCTTGATCGGCCGGACTAACTATGGCTACACCTTC
CASSLIGRTNYGYTF
>few|TRBV13|TRBJ2-3|NA
TGTGCCAGCAGTCGCGGCCGGGGGCCATCCACAGATACGCAGTATTTT
CASSRGRGPSTDTQYF
>few|TRBV7-2|TRBJ2-2|NA
TGTGCCAGCAGCTTAATATTCGACACCGGGGAGCTGTTTTTT
CASSLIFDTGELFF
>once|TRBV18|TRBJ1-1|TRBD1
TGTGCCAGCTCACCCCGGGACAGGGGGTTCACTGAAGCTTTCTTT
CASSPRDRGFTEAFF
>NA|TRBV6-5|TRBJ2-4|NA
TGTGCCAGCAGTTACGCCAGGGAAAACATTCAGTACTTC
CASSYARENIQYF
>NA|TRBV20-1|TRBJ2-7|NA
TGCAGTGCCCCCCGCTCTTCCCTCAAGTACTTC
CSAPRSSLKYF